Shown below are 31 T cell receptor beta chains from a single sample sequenced in a study of cytomegalovirus exposure and HLA in healthy donors. PCR used 60 Vbeta primers and 13 Jbeta primers. Clones were read by immunoSEQ multiplex PCR, and TCRdb kept only the in-frame ones, dropping some. The repertoire holds fewer than 200,000 clones, with more than 65% as singletons. Material for sequencing was PBMCs. The receptors derive from a woman aged 45-60 years in good health and CMV-seronegative.

The chain is built from TRBV5-1 and TRBJ1-1; D is possibly TRBD1 (6 bases). The CDR3 is 15 residues long. V shed 0 bases and J shed 0 bases, with 9 bases lying between them. CDR1 is SGHRS and CDR2 is YFSETQ in the germline V gene. The CDR3 DNA follows: TGCGCCAGCAGCTTGGCGGGACACATGAACACTGAAGCTTTCTTT. Translated: CASSLAGHMNTEAFF. The full variable domain, rest sourced from reference TRBV5-1 and TRBJ1-1, is KAGVTQTPRYLIKTRGQQVTLSCSPISGHRSVSWYQQTPGQGLQFLFEYFSETQRNKGNFPGRFSGRQFSNSRSEMNVSTLELGDSALYLCASSLAGHMNTEAFFGQGTRLTVV.

The gene calls are TRBV28 and TRBJ2-4, with TRBD1 matching 9 bases. The V and J ends lost 9 bases and 7 bases, in that order; junction bases with no gene match: 22. Per the germline V gene, CDR1 is MDHEN and CDR2 is SYDVKM. The CDR3 sequence is 18 residues long. The CDR3 loop is CASRGRRTGDTLSNIQYF. Here the CDR3 DNA reads TGTGCCAGTAGGGGAAGGAGGACAGGGGATACCCTAAGCAACATTCAGTACTTC.

This chain connects TRBV2 to TRBJ2-2; D is possibly TRBD2 (5 bases). There are 15 residues in the CDR3. The V and J ends lost 1 base and 1 base respectively, with 7 bases between them. Germline V gene lookup returns CDR1 SNHLY and CDR2 FYNNEI. The CDR3 DNA is TGTGCCAGCAGTGAAGTAGCGCAGAACACCGGGGAGCTGTTTTTT. Protein product: CASSEVAQNTGELFF.

This clone appeared once. The V and J genes are TRBV12-5 and TRBJ1-2, with D possibly TRBD1 on 6 matching bases. Germline lookup yields CDR1 LGHNT and CDR2 FRNRAP. Between the trimmed V and J ends, which lost 5 bases and 7 bases, there was a span of 14 bases. The length of the CDR3 is 13 residues. CDR3 sequence: CASGITGLVGYTF. Here the CDR3 DNA reads TGTGCTAGTGGTATAACAGGGTTGGTTGGCTACACCTTC.

This clone has only a few counts. This rearrangement joins TRBV28 to TRBJ2-3; a weak D match, TRBD2 (6 bases). This CDR3 has 13 residues. Trimming stripped 6 bases from V and 5 bases from J, with 12 bases between. Germline V gene lookup returns CDR1 MDHEN and CDR2 SYDVKM. CDR3 amino acids: CASSGLEGDTQYF. CDR3 bases: TGTGCCAGCAGCGGCCTGGAGGGAGATACGCAGTATTTT.

CDR3 bases: TGTGCCAGCAGATCCCCACCTAGCGGGGGCGGAGCAGATACGCAGTATTTT. The encoded protein is CASRSPPSGGGADTQYF. V and J are TRBV5-4 and TRBJ2-3, with TRBD2 identical over 10 bases. The CDR3 extends over 17 amino acids. V shed 5 bases and J 4 bases; nucleotides not matched to a gene: 13. Germline loops: CDR1 SGHNT, CDR2 YYREEE (reference sequence).

The chain links TRBV29-1 to TRBJ2-2; TRBD2 might be the D (6 bases). The CDR3 contains 12 residues. Trimming cost V 5 bases and J 6 bases, with 10 bases left between them. Germline-derived CDR1 and CDR2 are SQVTM and ANQGSEA. CDR3 coding DNA: TGCAGCGTTTGGGGGAGGCCCGGGGAGCTGTTTTTT. This gives the protein CSVWGRPGELFF.

This clone appeared a few times. The CDR3, as DNA: TGCGCCAGCAGCGCGAAAACCGAGTCTAGCGCGAATACCCATTCCTACGAGCAGTACTTC. Amino acids: CASSAKTESSANTHSYEQYF. This chain joins TRBV5-1 and TRBJ2-7, with D maybe TRBD2 (6 bases). This CDR3 is built from 20 residues. Trimming removed 4 bases from V and 1 base from J, with 30 bases in between. In germline, CDR1 is SGHRS, CDR2 YFSETQ.

This clone was recorded a few times. The V and J genes are TRBV28 and TRBJ1-5; D may be TRBD1 (6 bases). CDR3 size: 15 residues. Germline CDR1 and CDR2: MDHEN and SYDVKM. V was pared by 5 bases and J by 2 bases, with 13 bases between. In nucleotides, the CDR3 is TGTGCCAGCAGTGAGTCAGGGGAAGGCAATCAGCCCCAGCATTTT. Its translation is CASSESGEGNQPQHF.

The J gene is TRBJ2-4, the V gene TRBV6-5, with 12 bases identical to TRBD2. Germline V CDR1 and CDR2: MNHEY, SVGAGI. V gave up 3 bases and J gave up 7 bases; unmatched junction bases: 4. This CDR3 contains 15 residues. DNA of the CDR3: TGTGCCAGCAGTTATTCTAGCGGGGGGGGCAACATTCAGTACTTC. It translates to CASSYSSGGGNIQYF.

The gene calls are TRBV30 and TRBJ1-2; possibly TRBD1 for D (6 bases). The CDR3 runs to 14 residues. The V end was cut by 3 bases, the J end by 5 bases, with 16 bases between. CDR1 GTSNPN and CDR2 SVGIG come from the germline V gene (reference sequence). The CDR3 region is CAWRRSPRGYGYTF. The CDR3 DNA reads TGTGCCTGGAGGCGGTCCCCCAGGGGTTATGGCTACACCTTC.

This rearrangement joins TRBV7-9 to TRBJ1-6; TRBD1 might be the D (5 bases). CDR1 SEHNR and CDR2 FQNEAQ come from the germline V gene (reference sequence). This CDR3 has 13 residues. Trimming stripped 5 bases from V and 10 bases from J, with 12 bases between. The CDR3 spells CASSGRDSSPLHF. In DNA, the CDR3 is TGTGCCAGCAGCGGACGGGACTCCTCACCCCTCCACTTT.

J is TRBJ1-4 and V is TRBV9; a weak D match, TRBD1 (5 bases). V shed 0 bases and J shed 4 bases, with 10 bases lying between them. CDR1 and CDR2 (germline): SGDLS, YYNGEE. CDR3 length equals 15 residues. The CDR3 DNA reads TGTGCCAGCAGCGTAGCTCAGGGCATTAATGAAAAACTGTTTTTT. This gives the protein CASSVAQGINEKLFF.

V gene TRBV6-5 combines with J gene TRBJ1-2, with a tentative D call TRBD1 (5 bases). V was shortened by 5 bases and J by 0 bases, with 13 bases between the two germline ends. This CDR3 has 15 amino acids. Germline V lookup: CDR1 MNHEY, CDR2 SVGAGI. The CDR3 DNA sequence: TGTGCCAGCAGTCCATCAGGGCTAGCTAACTATGGCTACACCTTC. Its protein is CASSPSGLANYGYTF.

This clone was detected only once. The chain is built from TRBV2 and TRBJ2-3, with 13 bases that match TRBD2. The CDR3 length is 16 residues. The V segment lost 9 bases and the J segment 0 bases; nucleotides outside the gene matches: 6. Germline CDR1 is SNHLY and CDR2 is FYNNEI. CDR3 in DNA: TGTGCCAGGGCCGGGACTAGCGGGACTAGCACAGATACGCAGTATTTT. Amino acids: CARAGTSGTSTDTQYF.

The chain couples TRBV2 to TRBJ2-4; D not resolved. V was cut by 0 bases and J by 0 bases, with 9 bases left in between. From germline, CDR1 is SNHLY and CDR2 FYNNEI. There are 16 residues in the CDR3. CDR3 sequence (DNA): TGTGCCAGCAGTGAAGCTAGCAGCCTAGCCAAAAACATTCAGTACTTC. Amino acids: CASSEASSLAKNIQYF. The entire variable domain, with the rest obtained from reference TRBV2 and TRBJ2-4, is as follows: EPEVTQTPSHQVTQMGQEVILRCVPISNHLYFYWYRQILGQKVEFLVSFYNNEISEKSEIFDDQFSVERPDGSNFTLKIRSTKLEDSAMYFCASSEASSLAKNIQYFGAGTRLSVL.

V usage is TRBV13 and J usage is TRBJ1-6; perhaps TRBD1 as D (6 bases). CDR3 length: 16 amino acids. V lost 5 bases to trimming and J lost 9 bases, with 20 bases between them. Germline lookup yields CDR1 PRHDT and CDR2 FYEKMQ (reference sequence). CDR3 DNA: TGTGCCAGCAGCCAAAAAAGAGGGGGTCGTGGTTCACCCCTCCACTTT. As protein: CASSQKRGGRGSPLHF.

V usage is TRBV29-1 and J usage is TRBJ2-2, with D tentatively TRBD1 (6 bases). CDR1 and CDR2 from the germline V gene are SQVTM and ANQGSEA. The CDR3 has 12 residues. Trimming took 3 bases from V and 6 from J, leaving 8 bases between them. The CDR3: CSVDKGAGELFF. The DNA of the CDR3 is TGCAGCGTTGACAAGGGGGCCGGGGAGCTGTTTTTT.

The V call is TRBV18, the J call TRBJ2-2; weak D call: TRBD1 (5 bases). The CDR3 runs to 16 residues. The ends were cut back, 5 bases at V and 4 bases at J, with 17 bases in the middle. Germline V gene lookup returns CDR1 KGHSH and CDR2 LQKENI. CDR3 nucleotides: TGTGCCAGCTCAATCGACAGTTTAATTAGCACCGGGGAGCTGTTTTTT. Encoded protein: CASSIDSLISTGELFF.

This chain links TRBV18 with TRBJ2-7, with 7 bases lining up with TRBD1. Germline loops: CDR1 KGHSH, CDR2 LQKENI. This CDR3 contains 15 residues. Trimming at V came to 6 bases and at J to 3 bases, leaving 11 bases not matched to a gene. CDR3 loop: CASSFGQDLLYEQYF. CDR3 nucleotides: TGTGCCAGCTCGTTTGGACAGGATCTGCTCTACGAGCAGTACTTC.

The chain combines TRBV2 with TRBJ2-1, with 9 nucleotides matching TRBD1. This CDR3 is built from 16 residues. The V segment lost 7 bases and the J segment 4 bases; nucleotides outside the gene matches: 11. Germline CDR1 reads SNHLY; CDR2 reads FYNNEI. The CDR3 DNA reads as TGTGCCAGCAAGATTTCACGGACAGGGGCATACAATGAGCAGTTCTTC. This encodes CASKISRTGAYNEQFF. Full variable domain (missing parts from reference TRBV2 and TRBJ2-1): EPEVTQTPSHQVTQMGQEVILRCVPISNHLYFYWYRQILGQKVEFLVSFYNNEISEKSEIFDDQFSVERPDGSNFTLKIRSTKLEDSAMYFCASKISRTGAYNEQFFGPGTRLTVL.

The V gene is TRBV5-8, the J gene TRBJ1-5; D remains ambiguous. The CDR3 extends over 11 amino acids. V lost 1 base to trimming and J lost 11 bases, with 7 bases between them. Germline V gene lookup returns CDR1 SGHTS and CDR2 YDEGEE. This CDR3 reads CASSLYIAQHF. DNA of the CDR3: TGTGCCAGCAGCTTGTATATCGCCCAGCATTTT. Full variable domain (missing parts from reference TRBV5-8 and TRBJ1-5): EAGVTQSPTHLIKTRGQQATLRCSPISGHTSVYWYQQALGLGLQFLLWYDEGEERNRGNFPPRFSGRQFPNYSSELNVNALELEDSALYLCASSLYIAQHFGDGTRLSIL.

The chain combines TRBV10-3 with TRBJ2-3, with 9 bases fitting TRBD1. The CDR3 contains 15 residues. V was clipped by 2 bases and J by 4 bases; unmatched bases: 4. Germline lookup yields CDR1 ENHRY and CDR2 SYGVKD. The CDR3 bases are TGTGCCATCAGTGAGACAGGGGGCGGGGCAGATACGCAGTATTTT. Translated, it gives CAISETGGGADTQYF.

This clone was seen only a few times. The chain joins TRBV5-5 to TRBJ1-1; D not certain. CDR1 SGHKS and CDR2 YYEKEE come from the germline V gene (reference sequence). This CDR3 spans 13 amino acids. With 4 bases removed from V and 4 bases from J, the gap between germline ends came to 11 bases. Here the CDR3 reads CASSVMGGTEAFF. CDR3 DNA sequence: TGTGCCAGCAGCGTCATGGGAGGCACTGAAGCTTTCTTT.

The chain combines TRBV5-6 with TRBJ2-4, with TRBD1 as a possible D gene (6 bases). The CDR3 is made up of 18 amino acids. Between the trimmed V and J ends, which lost 0 bases and 6 bases, there was a span of 22 bases. The germline V gene has CDR1 SGHDT and CDR2 YYEEEE. CDR3 DNA sequence: TGTGCCAGCAGCTTGGATGACAGGTCCCAAACAAGGGGAAACATTCAGTACTTC. Protein: CASSLDDRSQTRGNIQYF.

This chain joins TRBV29-1 and TRBJ2-3, with D perhaps matching TRBD2 (5 bases). The CDR3 loop spans 15 amino acids. Germline V gene sequence: CDR1 SQVTM, CDR2 ANQGSEA. Trimming removed 4 bases from V and 0 bases from J, with 14 bases in between. CDR3 in DNA: TGCAGCGTTGTGGTAGGGAGTATCAGCACAGATACGCAGTATTTT. It is translated as CSVVVGSISTDTQYF.

V is TRBV7-8 and J is TRBJ1-1; the D is unclear. In germline, CDR1 is SGHVS, CDR2 FQNEAQ. CDR3 length: 16 residues. The V end was cut by 0 bases, the J end by 7 bases, with 18 bases between. CDR3 sequence: CASSLAGNFPAGEAFF. The CDR3 nucleotides are TGTGCCAGCAGCTTAGCGGGAAACTTTCCAGCGGGTGAAGCTTTCTTT.

The V gene is TRBV4-3, the J gene TRBJ1-1; D is possibly TRBD1 (6 bases). The CDR3 runs 13 residues. Between the trimmed V and J ends, which lost 4 bases and 1 base, there was a span of 7 bases. Germline V lookup: CDR1 LGHNA, CDR2 YSLEER. The CDR3, as DNA: TGCGCCAGCAGCCTACAGGGGAACACTGAAGCTTTCTTT. Translation gives CASSLQGNTEAFF.

The chain recombines TRBV28 with TRBJ2-7; the D gene is possibly TRBD1 (6 bases). The CDR3 is 14 amino acids. Per germline, CDR1 MDHEN and CDR2 SYDVKM. Between the trimmed V and J ends, which lost 4 bases and 7 bases, there was a span of 17 bases. In DNA, the CDR3 is TGTGCCAGCAGTTCTACAGGGTTGAGGGAGGAGCAGTACTTC. This codes for CASSSTGLREEQYF.

V and J are TRBV28 and TRBJ1-1; unclear D gene. The CDR3 totals 12 residues. Germline assignment: CDR1 MDHEN and CDR2 SYDVKM. V was clipped by 7 bases and J by 5 bases, with 11 bases between them. CDR3 amino acids: CASNPGRTEAFF. The CDR3 DNA is TGTGCCAGCAACCCTGGTCGGACTGAAGCTTTCTTT.

The chain has TRBV5-1 and TRBJ1-3; 7 nucleotides match TRBD1. CDR1 is SGHRS, CDR2 YFSETQ, per germline. The length of the CDR3 is 15 residues. The trim removed 0 bases at V and 4 bases at J, leaving 4 bases unmatched. CDR3 coding DNA: TGCGCCAGCAGCTTGGAGGGGGCTCCCGGAAACACCATATATTTT. Its protein product is CASSLEGAPGNTIYF.